What follows describes a single T cell receptor beta chain. Per the original data handling: Amplification of reference gene primers provided the estimated nucleated cell counts. Here immunoSEQ multiplex PCR was the method, and the copy in TCRdb shows in-frame clones only, minus some. The V and J calls and clone size were taken over from that table, and D and trimming were inferred from the DNA. Among around 200,000 clones listed, around 84% were seen once. These data come from a study of blood T cell repertoires in COVID-19. Study-wide background: Whether acute or convalescent, the COVID-19 samples came from the United States, Italy and Spain. In each case, the material was cDNA or gDNA derived from T cells, B-cell-depleted T cells, or PBMCs.

J was trimmed by 9 bases and V by 0 bases; bases with no gene match: 6. The CDR3 totals 15 residues. Germline assignment: CDR1 MNHEY and CDR2 SVGAGI. The chain recombines TRBV6-5 with TRBJ2-1, with 9 bases aligning to TRBD2. Input material: peripheral blood. This TCR was recovered from a man in his forties with active or convalescent COVID-19. The CDR3 region is CASSYSGGGVGEQFF. Written as DNA, the CDR3 is TGTGCCAGCAGTTACTCGGGCGGGGGGGTCGGTGAGCAGTTCTTC.